This TCR beta chain was identified in a study of blood T cell repertoires in COVID-19. At the level of the study: Acute-phase and convalescent COVID-19 samples originated in the United States, Italy and Spain.

Assay: immunoSEQ multiplex PCR; the TCRdb copy retains only in-frame clones and omits some. This table holds some 99,000 clones, approximately 72% found once. The CDR3 contains 12 residues. V was shortened by 4 bases and J by 8 bases, with 11 bases between the two germline ends. Looked up from germline, CDR1 is SGHAT and CDR2 is FQNNGV. There are many counts of this clone. The source material was peripheral blood. V is TRBV11-2 and J is TRBJ1-1; D is unclear. The receptor was derived from a man aged 65 to 85 with acute or convalescent COVID-19. The CDR3 DNA sequence: TGTGCCAGCAGCTCATTTGACTGGGAAGCTTTCTTT. It translates to CASSSFDWEAFF.